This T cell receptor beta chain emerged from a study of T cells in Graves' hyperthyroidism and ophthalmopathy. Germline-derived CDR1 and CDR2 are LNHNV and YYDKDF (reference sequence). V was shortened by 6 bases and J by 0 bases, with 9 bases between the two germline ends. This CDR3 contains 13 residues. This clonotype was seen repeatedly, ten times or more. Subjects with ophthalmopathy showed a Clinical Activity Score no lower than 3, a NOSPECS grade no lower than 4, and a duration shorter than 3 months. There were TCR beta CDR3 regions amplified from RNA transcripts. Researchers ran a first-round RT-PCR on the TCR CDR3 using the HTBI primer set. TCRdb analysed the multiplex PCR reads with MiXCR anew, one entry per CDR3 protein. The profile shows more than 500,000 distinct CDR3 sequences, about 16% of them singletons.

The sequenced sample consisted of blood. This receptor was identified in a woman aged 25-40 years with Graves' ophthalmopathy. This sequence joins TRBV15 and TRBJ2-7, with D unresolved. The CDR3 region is CATSKYVSYEQYF. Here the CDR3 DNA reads TGTGCCACCAGTAAATACGTCTCCTACGAGCAGTACTTC.